Listed below are T cell receptor beta chains from one sample, sequenced in a study of OX40 agonist ivuxolimab in advanced cancers. Clones were read by immunoSEQ multiplex PCR, and TCRdb kept only the in-frame ones, dropping some. The sample has roughly 76,000 clones, 88% seen once. Sample: CD4+ or CD8+ T cells sorted from blood, taken in a trial of the OX40 agonist ivuxolimab. These receptors originate from an adult with an advanced solid tumor such as melanoma, head and neck, liver or kidney cancer. Both conserved end residues are part of each CDR3. The order of the fields is J gene, D gene, clone size, V gene, CDR3 protein, CDR3 DNA. D genes are given only for firm matches. Only part of the rows carry a size: once, few, many, or a class if the clone is expanded.

j_gene: TRBJ1-1
d_gene: NA
abundance: few
v_gene: TRBV30
CDR3aa: CAWSVRGAEAFF
CDR3nt: TGTGCCTGGAGTGTACGAGGGGCTGAAGCTTTCTTT

j_gene: TRBJ2-7
d_gene: NA
abundance: NA
v_gene: TRBV6-7
CDR3aa: CASSLSSGYHYEQYF
CDR3nt: TGTGCCAGCAGCCTGAGTAGCGGATACCATTACGAGCAGTACTTC

j_gene: TRBJ2-1
d_gene: NA
abundance: once
v_gene: TRBV19
CDR3aa: CASSIYKGHTYNEQFF
CDR3nt: TGTGCCAGTAGTATATATAAGGGGCATACCTACAATGAGCAGTTCTTC

j_gene: TRBJ1-4
d_gene: NA
abundance: NA
v_gene: TRBV28
CDR3aa: CASSSPRQAATNEKLFF
CDR3nt: TGTGCCAGCAGTTCCCCCCGACAAGCAGCAACTAATGAAAAACTGTTTTTT

j_gene: TRBJ1-2
d_gene: NA
abundance: NA
v_gene: TRBV5-6
CDR3aa: CASSLGYYGYTF
CDR3nt: TGTGCCAGCAGCTTGGGGTACTATGGCTACACCTTC

j_gene: TRBJ2-7
d_gene: TRBD1
abundance: NA
v_gene: TRBV28
CDR3aa: CASRHGTVYEQYF
CDR3nt: TGTGCCAGCAGACATGGGACAGTCTACGAGCAGTACTTC

j_gene: TRBJ1-4
d_gene: NA
abundance: NA
v_gene: TRBV6-1
CDR3aa: CASSERLLSNEKLFF
CDR3nt: TGTGCCAGCAGCGAAAGGCTGCTCTCTAATGAAAAACTGTTTTTT

j_gene: TRBJ2-5
d_gene: TRBD1
abundance: NA
v_gene: TRBV9
CDR3aa: CASSPTGVETQYF
CDR3nt: TGTGCCAGCAGCCCAACAGGGGTGGAGACCCAGTACTTC

j_gene: TRBJ2-7
d_gene: TRBD1
abundance: NA
v_gene: TRBV19
CDR3aa: CASTEGGTGFEQYF
CDR3nt: TGTGCCAGTACCGAAGGCGGGACAGGGTTTGAGCAGTACTTC

j_gene: TRBJ2-1
d_gene: TRBD2
abundance: NA
v_gene: TRBV6-5
CDR3aa: CASSYSSGRGSNEQFF
CDR3nt: TGTGCCAGCAGTTACTCTTCCGGGAGGGGTAGCAATGAGCAGTTCTTC

j_gene: TRBJ1-1
d_gene: TRBD1
abundance: NA
v_gene: TRBV19
CDR3aa: CASSTDRGHTEAFF
CDR3nt: TGTGCCAGTAGTACCGACAGGGGGCACACTGAAGCTTTCTTT

j_gene: TRBJ2-7
d_gene: NA
abundance: NA
v_gene: TRBV28
CDR3aa: CASLSGNSYEQYF
CDR3nt: TGTGCCAGCTTATCCGGAAACTCCTACGAGCAGTACTTC

j_gene: TRBJ2-2
d_gene: TRBD2
abundance: NA
v_gene: TRBV19
CDR3aa: CASSNIAGGGISTGELFF
CDR3nt: TGTGCCAGTAGTAACATAGCGGGAGGGGGAATATCTACCGGGGAGCTGTTTTTT

j_gene: TRBJ2-7
d_gene: NA
abundance: NA
v_gene: TRBV28
CDR3aa: CASQALGSEQYF
CDR3nt: TGTGCCAGTCAGGCCCTGGGGAGCGAGCAGTACTTC

j_gene: TRBJ2-1
d_gene: NA
abundance: NA
v_gene: TRBV30
CDR3aa: CAWSLTLNEQFF
CDR3nt: TGTGCCTGGAGTCTAACACTAAATGAGCAGTTCTTC

j_gene: TRBJ2-1
d_gene: NA
abundance: NA
v_gene: TRBV18
CDR3aa: CASSPPDTSYNEQFF
CDR3nt: TGTGCCAGCTCACCACCAGACACTTCCTACAATGAGCAGTTCTTC

j_gene: TRBJ2-2
d_gene: NA
abundance: NA
v_gene: TRBV5-1
CDR3aa: CASRDPNTGELFF
CDR3nt: TGCGCCAGCAGGGACCCGAACACCGGGGAGCTGTTTTTT

j_gene: TRBJ2-3
d_gene: NA
abundance: NA
v_gene: TRBV19
CDR3aa: CASSIFPDTQYF
CDR3nt: TGTGCCAGTAGTATATTCCCAGATACGCAGTATTTT

j_gene: TRBJ2-7
d_gene: NA
abundance: NA
v_gene: TRBV6-5
CDR3aa: CASRRDGTYEQYF
CDR3nt: TGTGCCAGCAGGCGGGACGGTACCTACGAGCAGTACTTC

j_gene: TRBJ2-5
d_gene: TRBD2
abundance: NA
v_gene: TRBV7-3
CDR3aa: CASSASSGSPETQYF
CDR3nt: TGTGCCAGCAGCGCCAGTAGCGGGAGCCCCGAGACCCAGTACTTC

j_gene: TRBJ2-7
d_gene: TRBD1
abundance: NA
v_gene: TRBV4-2
CDR3aa: CASSQGTGVPYEQYF
CDR3nt: TGTGCCAGCAGCCAAGGGACAGGGGTCCCCTACGAGCAGTACTTC

j_gene: TRBJ1-3
d_gene: NA
abundance: once
v_gene: TRBV6-6
CDR3aa: CASSDPTGRGNTIYF
CDR3nt: TGTGCCAGCAGTGACCCTACAGGGAGGGGAAACACCATATATTTT

j_gene: TRBJ2-7
d_gene: NA
abundance: once
v_gene: TRBV7-9
CDR3aa: CASSLDLRGEQYF
CDR3nt: TGTGCCAGCAGCTTAGATTTAAGGGGCGAGCAGTACTTC

j_gene: TRBJ1-2
d_gene: TRBD1
abundance: NA
v_gene: TRBV2
CDR3aa: CASSSGQGVLNGYTF
CDR3nt: TGTGCCAGCAGTTCGGGACAGGGGGTATTGAATGGCTACACCTTC

j_gene: TRBJ1-1
d_gene: NA
abundance: NA
v_gene: TRBV6-5
CDR3aa: CASSNGQLNTEAFF
CDR3nt: TGTGCCAGCAGTAACGGACAACTGAACACTGAAGCTTTCTTT